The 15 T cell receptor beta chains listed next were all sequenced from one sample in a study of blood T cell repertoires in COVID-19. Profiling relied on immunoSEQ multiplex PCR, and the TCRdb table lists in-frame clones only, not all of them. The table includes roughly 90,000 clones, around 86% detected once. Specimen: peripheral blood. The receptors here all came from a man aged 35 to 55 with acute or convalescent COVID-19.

Written as DNA, the CDR3 is TGTGCCAGCTCACCGGGTAGGCAGGAAGCTAACTATGGCTACACCTTC. This codes for CASSPGRQEANYGYTF. The chain is built from TRBV18 and TRBJ1-2; D gene unclear. Germline assignment: CDR1 KGHSH and CDR2 LQKENI. The germline V and J ends were trimmed by 3 bases and 0 bases, with 14 bases remaining between them. The CDR3 is 16 amino acids.

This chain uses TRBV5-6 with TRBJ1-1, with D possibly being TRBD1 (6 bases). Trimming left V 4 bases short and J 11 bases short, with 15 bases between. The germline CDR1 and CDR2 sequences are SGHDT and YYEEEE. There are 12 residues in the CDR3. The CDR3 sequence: CASSLRVRGAFF. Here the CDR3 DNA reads TGTGCCAGCAGCCTGAGGGTGAGGGGGGCTTTCTTT.

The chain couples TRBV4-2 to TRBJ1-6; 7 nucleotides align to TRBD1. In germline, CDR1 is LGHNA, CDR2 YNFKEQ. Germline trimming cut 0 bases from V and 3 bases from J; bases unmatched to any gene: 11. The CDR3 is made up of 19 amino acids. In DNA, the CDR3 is TGTGCCAGCAGCCAAGAAGTAGGAGGGGCAGGGGGCTATAATTCACCCCTCCACTTT. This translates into CASSQEVGGAGGYNSPLHF.

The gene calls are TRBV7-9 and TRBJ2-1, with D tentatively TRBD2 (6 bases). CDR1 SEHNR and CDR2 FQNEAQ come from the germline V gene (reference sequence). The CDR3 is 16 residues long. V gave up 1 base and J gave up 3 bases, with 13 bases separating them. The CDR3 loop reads CASSLDRGTVYNEQFF. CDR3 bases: TGTGCCAGCAGCTTAGACCGGGGGACTGTCTACAATGAGCAGTTCTTC.

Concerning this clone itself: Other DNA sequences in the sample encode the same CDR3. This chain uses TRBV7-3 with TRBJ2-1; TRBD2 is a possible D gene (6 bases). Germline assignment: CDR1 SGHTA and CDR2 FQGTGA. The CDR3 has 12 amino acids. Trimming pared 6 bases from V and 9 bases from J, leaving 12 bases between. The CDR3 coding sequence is TGTGCCAGCAGGAGTACGGAGGGTGAGCAGTTCTTC. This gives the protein CASRSTEGEQFF. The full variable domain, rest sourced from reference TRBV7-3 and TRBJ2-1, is GAGVSQTPSNKVTEKGKYVELRCDPISGHTALYWYRQSLGQGPEFLIYFQGTGAADDSGLPNDRFFAVRPEGSVSTLKIQRTERGDSAVYLCASRSTEGEQFFGPGTRLTVL.

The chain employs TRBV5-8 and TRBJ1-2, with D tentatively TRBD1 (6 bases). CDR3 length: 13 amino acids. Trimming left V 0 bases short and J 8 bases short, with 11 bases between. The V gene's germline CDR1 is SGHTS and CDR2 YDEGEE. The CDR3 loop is CASSLVQGSGYTF. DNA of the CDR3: TGTGCCAGCAGCTTGGTACAGGGAAGCGGCTACACCTTC.

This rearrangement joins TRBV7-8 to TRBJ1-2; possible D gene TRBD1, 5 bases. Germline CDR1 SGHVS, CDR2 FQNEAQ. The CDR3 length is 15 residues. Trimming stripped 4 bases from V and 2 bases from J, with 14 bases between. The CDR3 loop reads CASSSGPNPNYGYTF. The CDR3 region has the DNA TGTGCCAGCAGCTCAGGGCCCAACCCCAACTATGGCTACACCTTC.

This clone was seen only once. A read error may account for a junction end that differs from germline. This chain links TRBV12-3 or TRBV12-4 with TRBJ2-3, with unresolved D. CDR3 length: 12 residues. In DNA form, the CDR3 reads TGTGCCAGCAGTTTGTCAGGTCGCATCATCGGTTTT. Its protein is CASSLSGRIIGF.

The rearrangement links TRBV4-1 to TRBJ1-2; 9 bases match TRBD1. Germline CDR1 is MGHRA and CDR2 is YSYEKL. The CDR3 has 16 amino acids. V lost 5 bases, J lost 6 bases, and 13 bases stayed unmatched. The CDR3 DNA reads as TGCGCCAGCAGCGATGGGGACGGACAGGGGCGGGATGGCTACACCTTC. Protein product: CASSDGDGQGRDGYTF.

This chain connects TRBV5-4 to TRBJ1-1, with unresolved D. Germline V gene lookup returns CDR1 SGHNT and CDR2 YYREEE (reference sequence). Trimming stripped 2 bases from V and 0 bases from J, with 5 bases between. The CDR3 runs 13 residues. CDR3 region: CASSLQLNTEAFF. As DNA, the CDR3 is TGTGCCAGCAGCTTACAGTTGAACACTGAAGCTTTCTTT.

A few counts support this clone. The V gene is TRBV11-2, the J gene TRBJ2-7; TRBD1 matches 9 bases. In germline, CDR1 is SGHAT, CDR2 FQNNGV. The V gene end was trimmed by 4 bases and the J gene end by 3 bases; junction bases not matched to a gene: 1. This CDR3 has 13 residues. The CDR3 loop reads CASSSGQGYEQYF. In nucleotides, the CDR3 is TGTGCCAGCAGCTCGGGACAGGGCTACGAGCAGTACTTC.

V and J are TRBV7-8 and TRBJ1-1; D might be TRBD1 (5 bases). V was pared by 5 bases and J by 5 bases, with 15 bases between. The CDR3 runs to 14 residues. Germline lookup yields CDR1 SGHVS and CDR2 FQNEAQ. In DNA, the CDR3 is TGTGCCAGCAGCGCCCTATTGGGGGGGACTGAAGCTTTCTTT. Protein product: CASSALLGGTEAFF.

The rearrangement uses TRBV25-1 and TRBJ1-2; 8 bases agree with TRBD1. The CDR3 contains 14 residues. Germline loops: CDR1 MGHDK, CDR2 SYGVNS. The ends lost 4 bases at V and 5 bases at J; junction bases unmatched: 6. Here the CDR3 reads CASSATGGFYGYTF. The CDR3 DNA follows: TGTGCCAGCAGTGCTACAGGGGGGTTTTATGGCTACACCTTC.

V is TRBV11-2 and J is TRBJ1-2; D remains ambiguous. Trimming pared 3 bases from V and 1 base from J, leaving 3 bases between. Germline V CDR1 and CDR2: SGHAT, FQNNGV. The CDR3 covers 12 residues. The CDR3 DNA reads TGTGCCAGCAGCTTGAGTAACTATGGCTACACCTTC. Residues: CASSLSNYGYTF.

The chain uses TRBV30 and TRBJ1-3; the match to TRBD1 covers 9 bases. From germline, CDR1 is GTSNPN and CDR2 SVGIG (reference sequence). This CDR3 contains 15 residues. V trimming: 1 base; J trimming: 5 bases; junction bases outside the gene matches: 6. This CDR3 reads CAWSAPGQGRNTIYF. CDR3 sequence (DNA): TGTGCCTGGAGTGCACCGGGACAGGGTAGAAACACCATATATTTT.